The source of this T cell receptor beta chain is a study of Ad26.COV2.S vaccination and SARS-CoV-2 variants. Across the study: A COV1001 Ad26.COV2.S trial-arm participant provided the sample. The study gave Ad26.COV2.S intramuscularly, once or twice 56 days apart.

General study findings and limits: Estimates derived from TCR breadth and depth analyses may have underestimated total T cell responses.

The treatment was: some 19 received Ad26.COV2.S at low or high dose, single or two shots; roughly 5 received placebo; per-sample allocation not given. Material that was analyzed had been drawn on day 63 after the first vaccine or placebo injection. A Boston adult aged 18-55 years was the donor. Germline assignment: CDR1 SGHTA and CDR2 FQGNSA. The CDR3 runs 15 residues. Trimming removed 2 bases from V and 0 bases from J, with 10 bases in between. A single count supports this clone. Its antigen is unidentified. Sequencing was performed with immunoSEQ multiplex PCR; in TCRdb, only in-frame clones are kept and a portion is missing. Of about 350,000 clones in the sample, more than 85% were seen once.

This rearrangement joins TRBV7-2 to TRBJ1-1; D remains ambiguous. The TCR was taken from a person between 18 and 65 years old who received the Ad26.COV2.S COVID-19 vaccine or a placebo. This material consisted of peripheral blood, taken in a trial of Ad26.COV2.S vaccine versus placebo. Here the CDR3 DNA reads TGTGCCAGCAGCTTAAGCCGGAGTATGAACACTGAAGCTTTCTTT. This sequence encodes CASSLSRSMNTEAFF. The full variable domain, rest sourced from reference TRBV7-2 and TRBJ1-1, is GAGVSQSPSNKVTEKGKDVELRCDPISGHTALYWYRQSLGQGLEFLIYFQGNSAPDKSGLPSDRFSAERTGGSVSTLTIQRTQQEDSAVYLCASSLSRSMNTEAFFGQGTRLTVV.